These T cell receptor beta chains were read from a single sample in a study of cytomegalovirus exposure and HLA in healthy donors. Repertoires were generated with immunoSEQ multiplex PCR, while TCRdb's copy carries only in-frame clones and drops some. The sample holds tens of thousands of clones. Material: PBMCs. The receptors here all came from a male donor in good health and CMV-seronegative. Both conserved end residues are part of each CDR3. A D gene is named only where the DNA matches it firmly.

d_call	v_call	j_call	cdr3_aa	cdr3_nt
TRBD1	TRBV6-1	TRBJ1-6	CASIIQGKNSPLHF	TGTGCCAGCATCATACAGGGGAAGAATTCACCCCTCCACTTT
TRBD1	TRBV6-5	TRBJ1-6	CASSYPGQVNSPLHF	TGTGCCAGCAGTTACCCCGGACAGGTAAATTCACCCCTCCACTTT
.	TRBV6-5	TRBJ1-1	CASSYFRALNTEAFF	TGTGCCAGCAGTTACTTCAGGGCCCTGAACACTGAAGCTTTCTTT
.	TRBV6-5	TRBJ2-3	CASTRSGSTDTQYF	TGTGCCAGCACGAGGAGCGGGTCCACAGATACGCAGTATTTT
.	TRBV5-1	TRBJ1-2	CASSFGEANYGYTF	TGCGCCAGCAGCTTCGGGGAGGCGAACTATGGCTACACCTTC
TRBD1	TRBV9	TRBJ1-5	CASSRTGGEQPQHF	TGTGCCAGCAGCAGGACAGGGGGCGAGCAGCCCCAGCATTTT
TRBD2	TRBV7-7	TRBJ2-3	CASSPSGSTDTQYF	TGTGCTAGCAGCCCTAGCGGAAGCACAGATACGCAGTATTTT
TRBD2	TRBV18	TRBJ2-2	CASSPQPLAGNTGELFF	TGTGCCAGCTCACCACAGCCTCTAGCGGGGAACACCGGGGAGCTGTTTTTT
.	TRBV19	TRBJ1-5	CASSITLVQATQHF	TGTGCCAGTAGTATAACCCTCGTCCAGGCTACCCAGCATTTT
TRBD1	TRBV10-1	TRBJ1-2	CASSPDRGYGYTF	TGCGCCAGCAGTCCTGACAGGGGCTATGGCTACACCTTC
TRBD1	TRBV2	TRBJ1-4	CASTGQGATNEKLFF	TGTGCCAGCACGGGACAGGGGGCGACTAATGAAAAACTGTTTTTT
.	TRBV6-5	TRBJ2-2	CATAMNAGLTGELFF	TGTGCCACCGCTATGAATGCAGGGTTGACCGGGGAGCTGTTTTTT
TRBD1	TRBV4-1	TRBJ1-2	CASKTSDRLIYGYTF	TGCGCCAGCAAGACTTCGGACAGGCTTATCTATGGCTACACCTTC
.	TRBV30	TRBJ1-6	CAWRPPGHKNSPLHF	TGTGCCTGGAGGCCACCGGGACATAAGAATTCACCCCTCCACTTT
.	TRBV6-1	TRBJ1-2	CASTEQGDGYTF	TGTGCCAGCACCGAGCAGGGTGATGGCTACACCTTC
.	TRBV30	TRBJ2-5	CAWRLVLGSGQYF	TGTGCCTGGAGGCTCGTCCTAGGGTCAGGGCAGTACTTC
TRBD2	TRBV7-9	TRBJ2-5	CASSRGLAGYQETQYF	TGTGCCAGCAGCCGTGGACTAGCGGGGTACCAAGAGACCCAGTACTTC
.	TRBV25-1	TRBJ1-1	CASSEYIGGTEAFF	TGTGCCAGCAGTGAATACATCGGGGGAACTGAAGCTTTCTTT
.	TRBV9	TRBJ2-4	CASSRTGNLKNIQYF	TGTGCCAGCAGCCGTACGGGGAACCTAAAAAACATTCAGTACTTC
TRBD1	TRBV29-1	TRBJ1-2	CSVETRQGHFNYGYTF	TGCAGCGTTGAAACCCGACAGGGCCACTTTAACTATGGCTACACCTTC
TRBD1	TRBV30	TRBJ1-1	CAWTRTGTNTEAFF	TGTGCCTGGACCCGGACAGGGACGAACACTGAAGCTTTCTTT
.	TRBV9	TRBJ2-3	CASSVEGGTGSSTDTQYF	TGTGCCAGCAGCGTAGAAGGAGGGACGGGATCTAGCACAGATACGCAGTATTTT
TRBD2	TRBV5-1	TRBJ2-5	CASSLAPSGVETQYF	TGCGCCAGCAGCTTGGCCCCTAGCGGGGTAGAGACCCAGTACTTC
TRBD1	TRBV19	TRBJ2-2	CASTGQLNTGELFF	TGTGCCAGTACGGGACAGTTGAACACCGGGGAGCTGTTTTTT
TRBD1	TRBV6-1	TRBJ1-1	CASSGPRTGNTEAFF	TGTGCCAGCAGTGGGCCTCGGACAGGGAACACTGAAGCTTTCTTT
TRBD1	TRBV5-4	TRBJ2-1	CASSSGQGPYNEQFF	TGTGCCAGCAGCTCGGGACAGGGTCCCTACAATGAGCAGTTCTTC
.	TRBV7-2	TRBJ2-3	CASSLNYLSTDTQYF	TGTGCCAGCAGCTTGAACTACCTTAGCACAGATACGCAGTATTTT
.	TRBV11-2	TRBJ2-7	CASSPGHYEQYF	TGTGCCAGCAGCCCCGGTCACTACGAGCAGTACTTC
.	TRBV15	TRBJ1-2	CATSRDQGRVINYGYTF	TGTGCCACCAGCAGAGATCAGGGGAGGGTTATTAACTATGGCTACACCTTC
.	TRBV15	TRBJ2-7	CATSSGGDEQYF	TGTGCCACCAGCTCTGGGGGCGACGAGCAGTACTTC
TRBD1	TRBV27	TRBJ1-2	CASSRDRSSGYTF	TGTGCCAGCAGTCGGGACAGATCTTCGGGCTACACCTTC
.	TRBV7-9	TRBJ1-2	CASSLVRDYGYTF	TGTGCCAGCAGCTTAGTACGGGACTATGGCTACACCTTC
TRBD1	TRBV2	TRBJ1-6	CASSVGGDRGNSPLHF	TGTGCCAGCAGTGTGGGTGGGGACAGGGGTAATTCACCCCTCCACTTT
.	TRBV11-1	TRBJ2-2	CASSLYPGELFF	TGTGCCAGCAGCTTGTATCCCGGGGAGCTGTTTTTT
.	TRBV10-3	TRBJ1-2	CAISESEDYGYTF	TGTGCCATCAGTGAGTCAGAGGACTATGGCTACACCTTC
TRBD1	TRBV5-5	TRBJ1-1	CASSPRTGRTEAFF	TGTGCCAGCAGCCCCCGGACAGGGCGGACTGAAGCTTTCTTT
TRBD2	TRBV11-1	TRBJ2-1	CATSGGGYNEQFF	TGTGCCACCAGCGGGGGGGGGTACAATGAGCAGTTCTTC
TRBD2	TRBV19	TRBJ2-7	CASSTGTSGAYEQYF	TGTGCCAGTAGTACCGGGACTAGCGGGGCCTACGAGCAGTACTTC
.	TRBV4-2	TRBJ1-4	CASSQDSVSTNEKLFF	TGTGCCAGCAGCCAAGATTCTGTCAGTACTAATGAAAAACTGTTTTTT
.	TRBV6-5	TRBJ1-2	CATREGFNYGYTF	TGTGCCACCCGGGAGGGCTTCAACTATGGCTACACCTTC
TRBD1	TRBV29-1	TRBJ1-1	CSVWDRSNTEAFF	TGCAGCGTATGGGACAGGTCGAACACTGAAGCTTTCTTT
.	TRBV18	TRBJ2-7	CASSLNYEQYF	TGTGCCAGCTCACTAAATTACGAGCAGTACTTC
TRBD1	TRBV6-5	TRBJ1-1	CASSSQGATEAFF	TGTGCCAGCAGTTCCCAGGGGGCCACTGAAGCTTTCTTT
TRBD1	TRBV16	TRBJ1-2	CASSQFGTGDYGYTF	TGTGCCAGCAGCCAATTCGGGACAGGGGACTATGGCTACACCTTC
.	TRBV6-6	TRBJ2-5	CASSYSGGGPQETQYF	TGTGCCAGCAGTTACTCAGGGGGGGGCCCCCAAGAGACCCAGTACTTC